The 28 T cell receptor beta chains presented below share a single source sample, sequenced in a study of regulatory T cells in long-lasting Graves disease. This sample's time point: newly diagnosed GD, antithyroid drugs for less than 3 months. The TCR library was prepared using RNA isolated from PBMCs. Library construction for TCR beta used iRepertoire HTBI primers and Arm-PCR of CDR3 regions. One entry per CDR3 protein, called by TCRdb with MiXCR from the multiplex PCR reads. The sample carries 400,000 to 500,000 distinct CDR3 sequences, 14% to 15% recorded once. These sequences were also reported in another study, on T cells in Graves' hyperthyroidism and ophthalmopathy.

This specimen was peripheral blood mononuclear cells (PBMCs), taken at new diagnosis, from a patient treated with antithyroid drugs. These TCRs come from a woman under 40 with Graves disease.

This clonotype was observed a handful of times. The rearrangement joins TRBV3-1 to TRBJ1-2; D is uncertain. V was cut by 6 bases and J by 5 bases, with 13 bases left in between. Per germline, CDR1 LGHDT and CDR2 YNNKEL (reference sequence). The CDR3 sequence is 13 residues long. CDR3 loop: CASSPSGEYGYTF. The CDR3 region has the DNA TGTGCCAGCAGTCCTTCGGGAGAGTATGGCTACACCTTC.

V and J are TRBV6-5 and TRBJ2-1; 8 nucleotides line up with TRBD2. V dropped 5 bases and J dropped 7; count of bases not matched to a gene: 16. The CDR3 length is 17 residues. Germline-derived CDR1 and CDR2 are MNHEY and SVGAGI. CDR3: CASSPRAIGLAGNEQFF. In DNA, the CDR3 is TGTGCCAGCAGTCCGAGGGCAATTGGACTAGCAGGAAATGAGCAGTTCTTC.

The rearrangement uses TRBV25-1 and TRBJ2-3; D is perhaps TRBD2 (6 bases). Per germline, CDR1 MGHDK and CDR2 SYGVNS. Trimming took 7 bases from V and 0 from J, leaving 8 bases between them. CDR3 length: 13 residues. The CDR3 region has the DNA TGTGCCAGCACCGCGGGAAGCACAGATACGCAGTATTTT. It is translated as CASTAGSTDTQYF.

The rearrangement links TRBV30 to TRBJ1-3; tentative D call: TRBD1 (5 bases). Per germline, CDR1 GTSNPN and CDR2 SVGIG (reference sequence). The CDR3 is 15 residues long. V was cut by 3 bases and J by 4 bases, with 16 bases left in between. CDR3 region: CAWSRISGVGNTIYF. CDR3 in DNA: TGTGCCTGGAGCCGCATCTCGGGGGTCGGAAACACCATATATTTT.

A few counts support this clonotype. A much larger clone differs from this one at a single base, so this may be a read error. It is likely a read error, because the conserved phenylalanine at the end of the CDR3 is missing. The CDR3 reads CASSPQRYGYTL. DNA for the CDR3: TGTGCCAGCAGTCCACAGCGGTATGGCTACACCCTC. The chain employs TRBV27 and TRBJ1-2; D remains ambiguous. Germline CDR1 is MNHEY and CDR2 is SMNVEV (reference sequence). This CDR3 comprises 12 residues. V was shortened by 5 bases and J by 5 bases, with 9 bases between the two germline ends.

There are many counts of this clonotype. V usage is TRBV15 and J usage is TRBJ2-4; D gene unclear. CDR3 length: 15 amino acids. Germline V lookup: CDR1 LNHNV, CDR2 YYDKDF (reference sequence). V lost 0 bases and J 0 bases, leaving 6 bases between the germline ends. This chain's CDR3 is CATSRDSVAKNIQYF. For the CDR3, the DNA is TGTGCCACCAGCAGAGATTCGGTAGCCAAAAACATTCAGTACTTC.

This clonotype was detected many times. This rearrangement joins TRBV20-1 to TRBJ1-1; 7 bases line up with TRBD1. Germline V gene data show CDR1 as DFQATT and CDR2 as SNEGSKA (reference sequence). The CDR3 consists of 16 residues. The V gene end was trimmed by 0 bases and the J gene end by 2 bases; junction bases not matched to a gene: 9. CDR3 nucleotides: TGCAGTGCTAGAGATTTTATGGGACAGACCAACACTGAAGCTTTCTTT. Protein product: CSARDFMGQTNTEAFF.

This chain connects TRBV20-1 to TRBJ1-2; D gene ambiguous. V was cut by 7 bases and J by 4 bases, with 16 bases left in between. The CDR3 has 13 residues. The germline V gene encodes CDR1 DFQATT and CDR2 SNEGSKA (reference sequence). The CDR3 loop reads CSVHFPGGYGYTF. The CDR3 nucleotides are TGCAGTGTCCACTTTCCGGGTGGCTATGGCTACACCTTC.

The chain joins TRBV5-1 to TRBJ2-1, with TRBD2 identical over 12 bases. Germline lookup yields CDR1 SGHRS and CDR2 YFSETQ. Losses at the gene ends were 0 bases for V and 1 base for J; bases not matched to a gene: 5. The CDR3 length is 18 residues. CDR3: CASSLGLAGANSYNEQFF. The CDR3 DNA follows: TGCGCCAGCAGCTTGGGACTAGCGGGAGCTAATTCCTACAATGAGCAGTTCTTC. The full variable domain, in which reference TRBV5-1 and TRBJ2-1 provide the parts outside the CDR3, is KAGVTQTPRYLIKTRGQQVTLSCSPISGHRSVSWYQQTPGQGLQFLFEYFSETQRNKGNFPGRFSGRQFSNSRSEMNVSTLELGDSALYLCASSLGLAGANSYNEQFFGPGTRLTVL.

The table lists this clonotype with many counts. CDR3 nucleotides: TGTGCCAGCTCACCACTGGAGGGGGGCACCTACAATGAGCAGTTCTTC. Translated: CASSPLEGGTYNEQFF. The V call is TRBV18, the J call TRBJ2-1; D may correspond to TRBD1 or TRBD2 (6 bases each). The CDR3 has 16 amino acids. CDR1 KGHSH and CDR2 LQKENI come from the germline V gene. V was shortened by 1 base and J by 2 bases, with 12 bases between the two germline ends.

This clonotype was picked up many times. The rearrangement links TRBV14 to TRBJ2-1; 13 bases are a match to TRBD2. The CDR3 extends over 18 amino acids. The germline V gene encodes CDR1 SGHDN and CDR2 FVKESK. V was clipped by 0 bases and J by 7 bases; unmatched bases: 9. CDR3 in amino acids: CASSQDRTSGRFRNEQFF. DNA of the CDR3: TGTGCCAGCAGCCAAGATAGGACTAGCGGGAGATTTCGAAATGAGCAGTTCTTC. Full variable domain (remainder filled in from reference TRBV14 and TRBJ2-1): EAGVTQFPSHSVIEKGQTVTLRCDPISGHDNLYWYRRVMGKEIKFLLHFVKESKQDESGMPNNRFLAERTGGTYSTLKVQPAELEDSGVYFCASSQDRTSGRFRNEQFFGPGTRLTVL.

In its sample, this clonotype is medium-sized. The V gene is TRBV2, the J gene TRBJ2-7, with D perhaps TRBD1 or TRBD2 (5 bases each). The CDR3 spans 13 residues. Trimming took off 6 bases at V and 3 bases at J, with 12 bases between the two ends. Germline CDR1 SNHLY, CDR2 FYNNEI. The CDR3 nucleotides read TGTGCCAGCAGCTCCGGGACCTACTACGAGCAGTACTTC. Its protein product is CASSSGTYYEQYF.

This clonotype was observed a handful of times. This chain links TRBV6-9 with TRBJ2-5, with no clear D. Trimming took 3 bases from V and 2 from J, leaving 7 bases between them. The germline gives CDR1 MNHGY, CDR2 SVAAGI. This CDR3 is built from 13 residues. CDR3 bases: TGTGCCAGCAGTTACTGGTATCAAGAGACCCAGTACTTC. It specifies CASSYWYQETQYF.

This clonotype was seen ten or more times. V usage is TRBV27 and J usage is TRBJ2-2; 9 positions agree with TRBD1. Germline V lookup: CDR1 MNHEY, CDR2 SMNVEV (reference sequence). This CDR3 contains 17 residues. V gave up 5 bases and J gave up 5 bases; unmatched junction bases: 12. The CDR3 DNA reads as TGTGCCAGCAGTCTAGCGCCCGGGACAGGGCTGACCGGGGAGCTGTTTTTT. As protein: CASSLAPGTGLTGELFF.

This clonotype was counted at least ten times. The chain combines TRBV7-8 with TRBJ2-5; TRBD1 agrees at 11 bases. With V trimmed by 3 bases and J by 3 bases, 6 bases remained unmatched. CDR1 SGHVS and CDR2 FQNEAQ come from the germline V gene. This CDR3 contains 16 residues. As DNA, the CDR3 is TGTGCCAGCAGCTTGCTCGGGACAGGGGGAGAAGAGACCCAGTACTTC. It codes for CASSLLGTGGEETQYF.

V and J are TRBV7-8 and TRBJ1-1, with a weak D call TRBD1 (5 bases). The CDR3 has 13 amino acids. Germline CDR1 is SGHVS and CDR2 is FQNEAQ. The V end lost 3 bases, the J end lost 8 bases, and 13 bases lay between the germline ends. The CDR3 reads CASSFGGREEAFF. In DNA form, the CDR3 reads TGTGCCAGCAGCTTCGGGGGTAGGGAGGAAGCTTTCTTT.

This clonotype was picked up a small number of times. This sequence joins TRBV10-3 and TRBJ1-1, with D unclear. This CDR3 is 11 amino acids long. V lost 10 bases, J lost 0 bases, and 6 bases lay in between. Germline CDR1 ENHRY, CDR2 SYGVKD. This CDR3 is CATSLNTEAFF. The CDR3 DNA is TGTGCCACCTCTTTGAACACTGAAGCTTTCTTT.

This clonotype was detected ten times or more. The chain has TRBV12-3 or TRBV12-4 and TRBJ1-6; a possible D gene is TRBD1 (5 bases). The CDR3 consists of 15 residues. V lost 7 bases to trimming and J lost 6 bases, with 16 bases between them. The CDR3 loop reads CASTLGGTSNSPLHF. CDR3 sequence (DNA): TGTGCCAGCACCCTCGGGGGGACCTCTAATTCACCCCTCCACTTT.

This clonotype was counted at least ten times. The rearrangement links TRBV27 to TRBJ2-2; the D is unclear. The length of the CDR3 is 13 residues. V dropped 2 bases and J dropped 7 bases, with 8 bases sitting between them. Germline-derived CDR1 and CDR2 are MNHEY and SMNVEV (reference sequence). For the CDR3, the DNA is TGTGCCAGCAGTTTAAGTACGATCGGGGAGCTGTTTTTT. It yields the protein CASSLSTIGELFF.

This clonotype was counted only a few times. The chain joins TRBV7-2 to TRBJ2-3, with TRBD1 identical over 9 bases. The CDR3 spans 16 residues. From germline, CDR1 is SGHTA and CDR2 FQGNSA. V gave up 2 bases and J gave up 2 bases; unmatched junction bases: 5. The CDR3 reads CASSLPGQGDTDTQYF. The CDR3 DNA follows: TGTGCCAGCAGCTTACCGGGACAGGGAGACACAGATACGCAGTATTTT.

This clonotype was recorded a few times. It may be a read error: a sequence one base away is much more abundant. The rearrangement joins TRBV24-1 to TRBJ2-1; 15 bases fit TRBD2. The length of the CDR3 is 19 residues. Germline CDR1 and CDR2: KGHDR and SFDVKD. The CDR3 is CASSDSTGTSGRSGGEQFF. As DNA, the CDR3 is TGTGCCTCCAGTGATTCTACCGGGACTAGCGGGAGGTCTGGTGGTGAGCAGTTCTTC.

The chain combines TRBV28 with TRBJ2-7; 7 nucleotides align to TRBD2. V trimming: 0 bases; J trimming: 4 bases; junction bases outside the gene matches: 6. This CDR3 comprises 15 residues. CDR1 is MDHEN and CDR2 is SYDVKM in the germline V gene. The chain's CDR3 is CASSLWASGKYEQYF. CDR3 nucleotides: TGTGCCAGCAGTTTATGGGCTAGCGGAAAATACGAGCAGTACTTC. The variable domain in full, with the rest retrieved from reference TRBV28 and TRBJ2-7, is DVKVTQSSRYLVKRTGEKVFLECVQDMDHENMFWYRQDPGLGLRLIYFSYDVKMKEKGDIPEGYSVSREKKERFSLILESASTNQTSMYLCASSLWASGKYEQYFGPGTRLTVT.

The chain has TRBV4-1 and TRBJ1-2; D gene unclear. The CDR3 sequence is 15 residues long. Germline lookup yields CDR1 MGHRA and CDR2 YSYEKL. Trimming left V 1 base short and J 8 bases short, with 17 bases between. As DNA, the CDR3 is TGCGCCAGCAGCCAAGTGTTACTATTTATGGGGGGCTACACCTTC. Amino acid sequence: CASSQVLLFMGGYTF.

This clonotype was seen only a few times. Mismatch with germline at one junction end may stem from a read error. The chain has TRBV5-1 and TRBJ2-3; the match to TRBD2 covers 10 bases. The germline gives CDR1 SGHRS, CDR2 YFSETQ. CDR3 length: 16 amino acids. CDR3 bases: TGCGCCAGCAGCTTGACTAGCGGGATGAGCACAGATACGCGGTATTTT. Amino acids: CASSLTSGMSTDTRYF. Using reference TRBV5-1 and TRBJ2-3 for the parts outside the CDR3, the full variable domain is KAGVTQTPRYLIKTRGQQVTLSCSPISGHRSVSWYQQTPGQGLQFLFEYFSETQRNKGNFPGRFSGRQFSNSRSEMNVSTLELGDSALYLCASSLTSGMSTDTRYFGPGTRLTVL.

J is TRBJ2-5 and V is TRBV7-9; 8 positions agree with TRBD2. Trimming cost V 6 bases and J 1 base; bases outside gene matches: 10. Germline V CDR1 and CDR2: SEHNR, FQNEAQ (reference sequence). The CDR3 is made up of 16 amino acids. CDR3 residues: CASSERSLAGQETQYF. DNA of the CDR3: TGTGCCAGCAGTGAACGATCCCTAGCGGGCCAAGAGACCCAGTACTTC.

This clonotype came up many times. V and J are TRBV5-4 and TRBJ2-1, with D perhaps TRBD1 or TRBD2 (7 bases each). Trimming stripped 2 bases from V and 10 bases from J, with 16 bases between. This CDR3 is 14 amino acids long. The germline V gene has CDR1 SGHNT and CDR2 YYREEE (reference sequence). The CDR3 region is CASSFQGGIVEQFF. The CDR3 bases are TGTGCCAGCAGCTTCCAGGGGGGGATAGTGGAGCAGTTCTTC. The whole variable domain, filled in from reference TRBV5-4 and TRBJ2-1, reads ETGVTQSPTHLIKTRGQQVTLRCSSQSGHNTVSWYQQALGQGPQFIFQYYREEENGRGNFPPRFSGLQFPNYSSELNVNALELDDSALYLCASSFQGGIVEQFFGPGTRLTVL.

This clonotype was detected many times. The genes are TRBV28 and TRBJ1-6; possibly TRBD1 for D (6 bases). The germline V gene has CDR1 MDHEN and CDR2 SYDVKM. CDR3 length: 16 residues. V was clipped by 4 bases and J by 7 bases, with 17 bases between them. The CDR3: CASSSQGRSGNSPLHF. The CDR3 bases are TGTGCCAGCAGTTCACAGGGAAGATCTGGAAATTCACCCCTCCACTTT.

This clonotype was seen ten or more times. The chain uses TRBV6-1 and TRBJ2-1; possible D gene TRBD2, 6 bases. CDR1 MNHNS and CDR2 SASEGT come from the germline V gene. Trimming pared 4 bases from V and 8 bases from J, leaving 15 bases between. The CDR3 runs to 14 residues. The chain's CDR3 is CASSGGVWSDEQFF. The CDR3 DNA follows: TGTGCCAGCAGTGGGGGGGTATGGAGTGATGAGCAGTTCTTC.